This T cell receptor beta chain originates from a study of blood T cells in healthy people across ages. Researchers report isolating at least 6.5 million PBMCs per sample. The authors ran a second PCR of 7 to 11 cycles using a sample-barcoded 5' primer and a J-beta primer mix. At least 2.5 million CDR3-containing paired-end reads were obtained per sample. TCRdb reprocessed the 5' RACE reads via MiXCR and lists one record per CDR3 protein. The sample shows roughly 1,800,000 distinct CDR3 sequences, around 48% of them seen only once. This clonotype was counted ten times or more. The sample consisted of blood. The sequence came from a woman aged 40 to 50 in good health.

The CDR3 DNA is TGTGCCAGCAGCCCGACTCCCAGGGGGAACGAGCAGTACTTC. Protein sequence: CASSPTPRGNEQYF. This rearrangement joins TRBV7-2 to TRBJ2-7, with 7 bases that match TRBD1. With V trimmed by 5 bases and J by 5 bases, 9 bases remained unmatched. The CDR3 has 14 amino acids. Germline loops: CDR1 SGHTA, CDR2 FQGNSA.